The rows below give T cell receptor beta chains drawn from one sample of a study of cytomegalovirus exposure and HLA in healthy donors. Only in-frame clones appear in the TCRdb table, and some are missing; sequencing was by immunoSEQ multiplex PCR. The table includes 160,000 or so clones, roughly 85% detected once. The sample was PBMCs. Source of these receptors: a male donor in good health and CMV-seropositive. The CDR3 runs from the conserved cysteine through the conserved F or W. The order of the fields is V gene, clone size, J gene, D gene, CDR3 DNA, CDR3 protein. A D gene is named only where the DNA matches it firmly. Some rows mark clone size as missing; the rest say once, few, many or name a class of expanded clone.

v_call: TRBV7-2
clone_size: NA
j_call: TRBJ1-2
d_call: TRBD1
cdr3_nt: TGTGCCAGCAGCCCGATGAGTGGGACAGGGTTGGGCTACACCTTC
cdr3_aa: CASSPMSGTGLGYTF

v_call: TRBV28
clone_size: NA
j_call: TRBJ1-6
d_call: NA
cdr3_nt: TGTGCCAGCACTACTCCGGAGGGGAGGAATTCACCCCTCCACTTT
cdr3_aa: CASTTPEGRNSPLHF

v_call: TRBV14
clone_size: NA
j_call: TRBJ2-1
d_call: TRBD2
cdr3_nt: TGTGCCAGCAGCCAAGGCGGGAGCTACAATGAGCAGTTCTTC
cdr3_aa: CASSQGGSYNEQFF

v_call: TRBV27
clone_size: NA
j_call: TRBJ1-3
d_call: TRBD1
cdr3_nt: TGTGCCAGCAGTTTAACAGGGGCGCGCTCTGGAAACACCATATATTTT
cdr3_aa: CASSLTGARSGNTIYF

v_call: TRBV18
clone_size: few
j_call: TRBJ1-4
d_call: TRBD1
cdr3_nt: TGTGCCAGCTCACCAGTCTCTGGACAGGGTGGAGAAAAACTGTTTTTT
cdr3_aa: CASSPVSGQGGEKLFF

v_call: TRBV7-8
clone_size: few
j_call: TRBJ1-2
d_call: TRBD1
cdr3_nt: TGTGCCAGCAGCCAGGGACAGACTTTAAGTGGCTACACCTTC
cdr3_aa: CASSQGQTLSGYTF

v_call: TRBV7-2
clone_size: NA
j_call: TRBJ1-2
d_call: NA
cdr3_nt: TGTGCCAGCAGCCCCGGTGACTATGGCTACACCTTC
cdr3_aa: CASSPGDYGYTF

v_call: TRBV11-3
clone_size: NA
j_call: TRBJ2-7
d_call: TRBD2
cdr3_nt: TGTGCCAGCAGCGCGAGCGGGGGAGTCCACGAGCAGTACTTC
cdr3_aa: CASSASGGVHEQYF

v_call: TRBV6-5
clone_size: NA
j_call: TRBJ1-4
d_call: TRBD1
cdr3_nt: TGTGCCAGCAGACCGGACAGGGCTCGCGAAAAACTGTTTTTT
cdr3_aa: CASRPDRAREKLFF

v_call: TRBV20-1
clone_size: NA
j_call: TRBJ1-1
d_call: NA
cdr3_nt: TGCAGTGCTGGAAGACAGGATGAAGCTTTCTTT
cdr3_aa: CSAGRQDEAFF

v_call: TRBV12-5
clone_size: once
j_call: TRBJ1-1
d_call: NA
cdr3_nt: TGTGCTAGTGGTTTGGGCACCGGGAGTGAAGCTTTCTTT
cdr3_aa: CASGLGTGSEAFF

v_call: TRBV7-9
clone_size: NA
j_call: TRBJ2-5
d_call: TRBD2
cdr3_nt: TGTGCCAGCAGCTTACCGACTAGCGGGGGAGACCGAACCCAGTACTTC
cdr3_aa: CASSLPTSGGDRTQYF

v_call: TRBV7-9
clone_size: NA
j_call: TRBJ2-7
d_call: TRBD1
cdr3_nt: TGTGCCAGCACCCCTCGACAGGGACGAGCCTACGAGCAGTACTTC
cdr3_aa: CASTPRQGRAYEQYF

v_call: TRBV9
clone_size: NA
j_call: TRBJ1-6
d_call: NA
cdr3_nt: TGTGCCAGCAGCGTGATAGGGGATCGAAATTCACCCCTCCACTTT
cdr3_aa: CASSVIGDRNSPLHF

v_call: TRBV30
clone_size: NA
j_call: TRBJ1-1
d_call: NA
cdr3_nt: TGTGCCTGGAGTACAGGGTCACACACTGAAGCTTTCTTT
cdr3_aa: CAWSTGSHTEAFF

v_call: TRBV5-1
clone_size: NA
j_call: TRBJ1-1
d_call: NA
cdr3_nt: TGCGCCAGCAGCTCAATCCGACAGACTGAAGCTTTCTTT
cdr3_aa: CASSSIRQTEAFF

v_call: TRBV30
clone_size: few
j_call: TRBJ1-6
d_call: NA
cdr3_nt: TGTGCCTGGAGTGTAAACGGGGAGTTGATATCACCCCTCCACTTT
cdr3_aa: CAWSVNGELISPLHF

v_call: TRBV5-1
clone_size: few
j_call: TRBJ1-1
d_call: NA
cdr3_nt: TGCGCCAGCAGCTTGGGACAGAGGAACACTGAAGCTTTCTTT
cdr3_aa: CASSLGQRNTEAFF

v_call: TRBV7-9
clone_size: NA
j_call: TRBJ2-7
d_call: NA
cdr3_nt: TGTGCCAGCAGCTTAGTGCCCCAAGCCGCGGGCGAGCAGTACTTC
cdr3_aa: CASSLVPQAAGEQYF

v_call: TRBV27
clone_size: NA
j_call: TRBJ2-5
d_call: TRBD2
cdr3_nt: TGTGCCAGCAGTTTATCGAGACTGGGGAGGGGCCAGGAGACCCAGTACTTC
cdr3_aa: CASSLSRLGRGQETQYF

v_call: TRBV5-1
clone_size: NA
j_call: TRBJ1-1
d_call: NA
cdr3_nt: TGCGCCAGCAGCTTGGACAGAGTGTACACTGAAGCTTTCTTT
cdr3_aa: CASSLDRVYTEAFF

v_call: TRBV5-1
clone_size: NA
j_call: TRBJ1-6
d_call: NA
cdr3_nt: TGCGCCAGCAGCCCCGGGGGGAGCTCCTATAATTCACCCCTCCACTTT
cdr3_aa: CASSPGGSSYNSPLHF

v_call: TRBV11-2
clone_size: NA
j_call: TRBJ2-7
d_call: TRBD1
cdr3_nt: TGTGCCAGCAGCTCGGGACAGACCTACGAGCAGTACTTC
cdr3_aa: CASSSGQTYEQYF

v_call: TRBV5-8
clone_size: NA
j_call: TRBJ2-5
d_call: NA
cdr3_nt: TGTGCCAGCAGCGGACAGTACCAAGAGACCCAGTACTTC
cdr3_aa: CASSGQYQETQYF

v_call: TRBV2
clone_size: NA
j_call: TRBJ1-5
d_call: NA
cdr3_nt: TGTGCCAGCACATCCCCCAGAGGGCCCCAGCATTTT
cdr3_aa: CASTSPRGPQHF

v_call: TRBV7-2
clone_size: NA
j_call: TRBJ1-6
d_call: TRBD1
cdr3_nt: TGTGCCAGCAGCTTTTCCCCAGGGGGAAATTCACCCCTCCACTTT
cdr3_aa: CASSFSPGGNSPLHF

v_call: TRBV5-4
clone_size: NA
j_call: TRBJ1-1
d_call: NA
cdr3_nt: TGTGCCAGCAGCGGGGGGGCGTTGGGGGTCATGAACACTGAAGCTTTCTTT
cdr3_aa: CASSGGALGVMNTEAFF

v_call: TRBV27
clone_size: NA
j_call: TRBJ1-1
d_call: TRBD1
cdr3_nt: TGTGCCAGCAGTTTCGGACAGGCTATGGGCACTGAAGCTTTCTTT
cdr3_aa: CASSFGQAMGTEAFF

v_call: TRBV28
clone_size: NA
j_call: TRBJ2-5
d_call: NA
cdr3_nt: TGTGCCAGCAGTTTCTTCGGGGGGCTTCAAGAGACCCAGTACTTC
cdr3_aa: CASSFFGGLQETQYF

v_call: TRBV6-1
clone_size: NA
j_call: TRBJ1-2
d_call: NA
cdr3_nt: TGTGCCAGCAGCCAAGGGGCAGGATACATCTATGGCTACACCTTC
cdr3_aa: CASSQGAGYIYGYTF

v_call: TRBV6-6
clone_size: NA
j_call: TRBJ2-7
d_call: TRBD1
cdr3_nt: TGTGCCAGCAGCCCCGGGGGGACAGGGGGCGACGAGCAGTACTTC
cdr3_aa: CASSPGGTGGDEQYF

v_call: TRBV27
clone_size: NA
j_call: TRBJ2-2
d_call: TRBD1
cdr3_nt: TGTGCCAGCAGTTCACTGTTGACAGGGGGAAACACCGGGGAGCTGTTTTTT
cdr3_aa: CASSSLLTGGNTGELFF

v_call: TRBV4-3
clone_size: NA
j_call: TRBJ1-2
d_call: NA
cdr3_nt: TGCGCCAGCAGCCAAGCCGGACAGCACTATGGCTACACCTTC
cdr3_aa: CASSQAGQHYGYTF

v_call: TRBV6-1
clone_size: NA
j_call: TRBJ2-6
d_call: NA
cdr3_nt: TGTGCCAGCGGAGCGACTGACGGGGCCAACGTCCTGACTTTC
cdr3_aa: CASGATDGANVLTF

v_call: TRBV18
clone_size: NA
j_call: TRBJ2-7
d_call: TRBD2
cdr3_nt: TGTGCCAGCTCACCAGAGGTAGCGGGGGGCGAGCAGTACTTC
cdr3_aa: CASSPEVAGGEQYF

v_call: TRBV7-2
clone_size: NA
j_call: TRBJ2-7
d_call: NA
cdr3_nt: TGTGCCAGCAGCTTAGGAAGTATGGCGGCCAAGAGCTCCTACGAGCAGTACTTC
cdr3_aa: CASSLGSMAAKSSYEQYF

v_call: TRBV5-4
clone_size: NA
j_call: TRBJ2-1
d_call: TRBD1
cdr3_nt: TGTGCCAGCAGCAGAAAAACAGGGGACTACAATGAGCAGTTCTTC
cdr3_aa: CASSRKTGDYNEQFF

v_call: TRBV25-1
clone_size: NA
j_call: TRBJ2-1
d_call: TRBD1
cdr3_nt: TGTGCCAGCAGTGATGAGGGACAGGTGTACAATGAGCAGTTCTTC
cdr3_aa: CASSDEGQVYNEQFF

v_call: TRBV30
clone_size: NA
j_call: TRBJ2-7
d_call: TRBD2
cdr3_nt: TGTGCCTGGAGTGTACCGTGGGAGGGAGGCTACGAGCAGTACTTC
cdr3_aa: CAWSVPWEGGYEQYF

v_call: TRBV4-3
clone_size: NA
j_call: TRBJ2-6
d_call: NA
cdr3_nt: TGCGCCAGCAGCGAGGGTGACCCTGGGGCCAACGTCCTGACTTTC
cdr3_aa: CASSEGDPGANVLTF

v_call: TRBV27
clone_size: NA
j_call: TRBJ2-1
d_call: NA
cdr3_nt: TGTGCCAGCAGGCCCAGCGAGTACAATGAGCAGTTCTTC
cdr3_aa: CASRPSEYNEQFF

v_call: TRBV6-1
clone_size: NA
j_call: TRBJ1-2
d_call: NA
cdr3_nt: TGTGCCAGCAGTGAAATAACCCGAAATAGCGGCTACACCTTC
cdr3_aa: CASSEITRNSGYTF

v_call: TRBV7-2
clone_size: NA
j_call: TRBJ1-1
d_call: TRBD1
cdr3_nt: TGTGCCAGCAGCGTCCCGGGACAGGGGGCTGAAGCTTTCTTT
cdr3_aa: CASSVPGQGAEAFF

v_call: TRBV5-1
clone_size: NA
j_call: TRBJ2-2
d_call: NA
cdr3_nt: TGCGCCAGCAGCTTGGGACAGGAGCTCATCACCGGGGAGCTGTTTTTT
cdr3_aa: CASSLGQELITGELFF

v_call: TRBV11-2
clone_size: NA
j_call: TRBJ2-7
d_call: TRBD1
cdr3_nt: TGTGCCAGCGGTCCCACCTCAGGGGGCTATGGGAACGAGCAGTACTTC
cdr3_aa: CASGPTSGGYGNEQYF

v_call: TRBV10-1
clone_size: NA
j_call: TRBJ2-3
d_call: TRBD2
cdr3_nt: TGCGCCAGCAGTGAGGCTAGCGGGAGAGGTACGCAGTATTTT
cdr3_aa: CASSEASGRGTQYF

v_call: TRBV11-2
clone_size: NA
j_call: TRBJ2-2
d_call: TRBD1
cdr3_nt: TGTGCCAGCAGCAAGGGACAGGGGGCGCGGGCCGGGGAGCTGTTTTTT
cdr3_aa: CASSKGQGARAGELFF

v_call: TRBV7-2
clone_size: few
j_call: TRBJ1-2
d_call: NA
cdr3_nt: TGTGCCAGCAGCTTGGGTCTTTGGGGAGAGGAGGGCTACACCTTC
cdr3_aa: CASSLGLWGEEGYTF

v_call: TRBV18
clone_size: NA
j_call: TRBJ1-5
d_call: NA
cdr3_nt: TGTGCCAGCTCACCGACAGATGATCAGCCCCAGCATTTT
cdr3_aa: CASSPTDDQPQHF

v_call: TRBV18
clone_size: NA
j_call: TRBJ1-1
d_call: NA
cdr3_nt: TGTGCCAGCTCACCACCGGCCCAGACTGAAGCTTTCTTT
cdr3_aa: CASSPPAQTEAFF

v_call: TRBV28
clone_size: NA
j_call: TRBJ2-2
d_call: NA
cdr3_nt: TGTGCCAGCAGTTTGCCAGGGGCGAACACCGGGGAGCTGTTTTTT
cdr3_aa: CASSLPGANTGELFF

v_call: TRBV7-2
clone_size: NA
j_call: TRBJ1-1
d_call: TRBD1
cdr3_nt: TGTGCCAGCAGTTTATTACGGGACAGGGACACTGAAGCTTTCTTT
cdr3_aa: CASSLLRDRDTEAFF

v_call: TRBV19
clone_size: NA
j_call: TRBJ2-1
d_call: TRBD2
cdr3_nt: TGTGCCAGTAGTATTCCCTTCGCCGGGACTAGAGCCTACAATGAGCAGTTCTTC
cdr3_aa: CASSIPFAGTRAYNEQFF

v_call: TRBV12-5
clone_size: NA
j_call: TRBJ2-1
d_call: NA
cdr3_nt: TGTGCTAGTGGTTTGGTAAATAAAAATGGGGGGTTCAATGAGCAGTTCTTC
cdr3_aa: CASGLVNKNGGFNEQFF

v_call: TRBV5-5
clone_size: NA
j_call: TRBJ2-2
d_call: NA
cdr3_nt: TGTGCCAGCAGCTTTCGGGCTAGCGAGGGAGCCGGGGAGCTGTTTTTT
cdr3_aa: CASSFRASEGAGELFF

v_call: TRBV6-5
clone_size: NA
j_call: TRBJ1-4
d_call: NA
cdr3_nt: TGTGCCAGCAGTTCCGTTGGCGGGGGGGTTAATGAAAAACTGTTTTTT
cdr3_aa: CASSSVGGGVNEKLFF

v_call: TRBV9
clone_size: few
j_call: TRBJ2-1
d_call: NA
cdr3_nt: TGTGCCAGCAGCGTCCTTGGGGCGGAATACAATGAGCAGTTCTTC
cdr3_aa: CASSVLGAEYNEQFF

v_call: TRBV25-1
clone_size: NA
j_call: TRBJ1-3
d_call: NA
cdr3_nt: TGTGCCAGCAGCTTACAGGGAGCGGGAAACACCATATATTTT
cdr3_aa: CASSLQGAGNTIYF

v_call: TRBV30
clone_size: NA
j_call: TRBJ2-1
d_call: TRBD2
cdr3_nt: TGTGCCTGGACGAGGACTAGCGGGAGCAATGAGCAGTTCTTC
cdr3_aa: CAWTRTSGSNEQFF